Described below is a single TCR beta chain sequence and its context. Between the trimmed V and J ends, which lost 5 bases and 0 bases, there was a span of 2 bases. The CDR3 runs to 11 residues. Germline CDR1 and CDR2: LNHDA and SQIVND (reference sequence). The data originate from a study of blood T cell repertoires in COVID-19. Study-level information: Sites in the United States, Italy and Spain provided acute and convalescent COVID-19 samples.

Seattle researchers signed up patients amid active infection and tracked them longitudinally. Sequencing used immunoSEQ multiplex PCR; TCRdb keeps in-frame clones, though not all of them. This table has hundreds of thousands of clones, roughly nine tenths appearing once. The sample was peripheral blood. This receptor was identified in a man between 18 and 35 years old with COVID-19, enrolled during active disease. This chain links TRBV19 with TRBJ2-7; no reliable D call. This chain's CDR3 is CASSYSYEQYF. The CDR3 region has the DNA TGTGCCAGTAGTTACTCCTACGAGCAGTACTTC.